This entry lists 20 T cell receptor beta chains sequenced from one sample in a study of blood T cells in healthy people across ages. Alongside a J-beta primer mix, a sample-barcoded 5' primer served in a second PCR lasting roughly 7 to 11 cycles. Via MiXCR, TCRdb re-called the 5' RACE reads, giving one row per CDR3 protein. The table shows approximately 1,000,000 distinct CDR3 sequences, with 30% to 40% occurring only once. The sequencing sample was made of blood. The receptor set was obtained from a man aged 18 to 35 in good health.

This clonotype showed up just a few times. The chain recombines TRBV29-1 with TRBJ1-5; TRBD1 matches at 8 bases. CDR3 length: 13 amino acids. Germline V lookup: CDR1 SQVTM, CDR2 ANQGSEA. V dropped 7 bases and J dropped 2; count of bases not matched to a gene: 4. CDR3 protein: CSAGQGGNQPQHF. DNA for the CDR3: TGCAGCGCCGGACAGGGTGGCAATCAGCCCCAGCATTTT.

This clonotype has only a few counts. CDR3 DNA sequence: TGCAGCGTTGAAGATTGGGGACAGGGGTCAGATACGCAGTATTTT. It specifies CSVEDWGQGSDTQYF. This chain joins TRBV29-1 and TRBJ2-3; TRBD1 aligns across 10 bases. Germline trimming cut 0 bases from V and 4 bases from J; bases unmatched to any gene: 4. The germline CDR1 and CDR2 sequences are SQVTM and ANQGSEA. There are 15 residues in the CDR3.

This clonotype appeared once. A much bigger clone sits one base away, suggesting this may be a read error. The chain uses TRBV5-1 and TRBJ1-2; no reliable D call. Germline CDR1 SGHRS, CDR2 YFSETQ. CDR3 length: 15 residues. V was shortened by 1 base and J by 3 bases, with 13 bases between the two germline ends. The DNA for the CDR3 is TGCGCCAGCAGCTTGAAAGGAGGGAGCGACTATGGCTACACCTTC. It encodes CASSLKGGSDYGYTF. The whole variable domain, filled in from reference TRBV5-1 and TRBJ1-2, reads KAGVTQTPRYLIKTRGQQVTLSCSPISGHRSVSWYQQTPGQGLQFLFEYFSETQRNKGNFPGRFSGRQFSNSRSEMNVSTLELGDSALYLCASSLKGGSDYGYTFGSGTRLTVV.

The V and J genes are TRBV4-3 and TRBJ1-4; weak D call: TRBD1 (5 bases). Looked up from germline, CDR1 is LGHNA and CDR2 is YSLEER. The CDR3 totals 15 residues. With 6 bases removed from V and 5 bases from J, the gap between germline ends came to 16 bases. The CDR3 region has the DNA TGCGCCAGCAGTCGGATTGCGGGGCAGAATGAAAAACTGTTTTTT. Translation: CASSRIAGQNEKLFF.

Only a few counts were recorded for this clonotype. This chain links TRBV12-3 or TRBV12-4 with TRBJ1-2; 7 bases are a match to TRBD1. V was clipped by 5 bases and J by 7 bases; unmatched bases: 7. This CDR3 is 13 amino acids long. The CDR3 nucleotides read TGTGCCAGCAGTCCAACAGGGGAGGGTGGCTACACCTTC. This gives the protein CASSPTGEGGYTF.

This chain connects TRBV21-1 to TRBJ1-4; TRBD1, the table's D call, was not compared with the DNA. TRBV21-1 is a recognized pseudogene. CDR3 length equals 16 residues. The DNA for the CDR3 is TGTGCCAGCAGCAAAACGGACAGTGCAACTAATGAAAAACTGTTTTTT. Its translation: CASSKTDSATNEKLFF.

The chain couples TRBV6-5 to TRBJ2-7, with D tentatively TRBD2 (5 bases). This CDR3 has 15 amino acids. Trimming took off 4 bases at V and 0 bases at J, with 13 bases between the two ends. Germline V gene sequence: CDR1 MNHEY, CDR2 SVGAGI. The CDR3 sequence: CASSSYSGSSYEQYF. The CDR3 DNA follows: TGTGCCAGCAGTTCGTACTCGGGATCCTCCTACGAGCAGTACTTC.

The rearrangement joins TRBV7-9 to TRBJ1-1, with D possibly matching TRBD1 (5 bases). The CDR3 contains 13 residues. Germline lookup yields CDR1 SEHNR and CDR2 FQNEAQ (reference sequence). V was clipped by 9 bases and J by 7 bases, with 18 bases between them. Written as DNA, the CDR3 is TGTGCCAGGAGCAGATACGGGACGGGTGAAGCTTTCTTT. Its translation is CARSRYGTGEAFF.

This clonotype was observed a few times. J is TRBJ1-5 and V is TRBV30; tentatively, D is TRBD1 (5 bases). Germline V gene data show CDR1 as GTSNPN and CDR2 as SVGIG (reference sequence). The CDR3 is 13 amino acids. Trimming removed 3 bases at V and 0 bases at J, with 6 bases between. This chain's CDR3 is CAWRRGSNQPQHF. The CDR3 DNA reads TGTGCCTGGAGGAGGGGTAGCAATCAGCCCCAGCATTTT.

V is TRBV7-8 and J is TRBJ2-1, with 9 bases aligning to TRBD2. J gave up 6 bases and V 1 base, and 7 bases lay outside the gene matches. The CDR3 is made up of 16 amino acids. CDR1 and CDR2 from the germline V gene are SGHVS and FQNEAQ. DNA of the CDR3: TGTGCCAGCAGCTTAGGTCCTAGCGGGGTTCGCAATGAGCAGTTCTTC. It is translated as CASSLGPSGVRNEQFF.

V and J are TRBV30 and TRBJ1-2; D possibly corresponds to TRBD1 (5 bases). Per germline, CDR1 GTSNPN and CDR2 SVGIG (reference sequence). This CDR3 region has 14 residues. Trimming stripped 6 bases from V and 5 bases from J, with 19 bases between. CDR3 coding DNA: TGTGCCTGCGGGGGGAAAGGACACGGATATGGCTACACCTTC. Translation: CACGGKGHGYGYTF.

This clonotype was counted a few times. The genes are TRBV6-2 or TRBV6-3 and TRBJ1-5, with 7 bases fitting TRBD1. J was trimmed by 2 bases and V by 5 bases; bases with no gene match: 6. CDR1 is MNHEY and CDR2 is SVGEGT in the germline V gene. The CDR3 is made up of 15 amino acids. The CDR3, as DNA: TGTGCCAGCAGTCGTGGACAGGCGGGCAATCAGCCCCAGCATTTT. Translated: CASSRGQAGNQPQHF.

The chain is built from TRBV3-1 and TRBJ2-5, with 8 bases aligning to TRBD1. J was trimmed by 3 bases and V by 2 bases; bases with no gene match: 8. CDR1 is LGHDT and CDR2 is YNNKEL in the germline V gene (reference sequence). The CDR3 loop spans 16 amino acids. CDR3 in amino acids: CASSQRDRGQEETQYF. In DNA form, the CDR3 reads TGTGCCAGCAGCCAAAGAGATCGGGGACAGGAAGAGACCCAGTACTTC.

This clonotype showed up just a few times. V usage is TRBV25-1 and J usage is TRBJ1-2; TRBD1 is a possible D gene (6 bases). The V gene's germline CDR1 is MGHDK and CDR2 SYGVNS. The CDR3 totals 16 residues. Trimming stripped 6 bases from V and 6 bases from J, with 23 bases between. Here the CDR3 reads CASSESPPDRKHGYTF. DNA of the CDR3: TGTGCCAGCAGCGAAAGCCCCCCGGACAGAAAACATGGCTACACCTTC.

The rearrangement uses TRBV4-1 and TRBJ2-4; D may be TRBD1 or TRBD2 (5 bases each). Judging by the DNA end, TRBJ2-7 fits better; the J call may be wrong. The length of the CDR3 is 13 residues. The germline CDR1 and CDR2 sequences are MGHRA and YSYEKL. CDR3: CASSQGGFDEQYF. The CDR3 DNA follows: TGCGCCAGCAGCCAAGGGGGGTTCGACGAGCAGTACTTC.

V is TRBV6-2 or TRBV6-3 and J is TRBJ1-5, with D maybe TRBD1 (6 bases). Germline V gene lookup returns CDR1 MNHEY and CDR2 SVGEGT. CDR3 size: 14 residues. Trimming pared 5 bases from V and 4 bases from J, leaving 12 bases between. The CDR3 here is CASSRGQQNQPQHF. Written as DNA, the CDR3 is TGTGCCAGCAGTAGAGGACAGCAGAATCAGCCCCAGCATTTT.

The V and J genes are TRBV6-2 or TRBV6-3 and TRBJ1-2; D ambiguous. Germline-derived CDR1 and CDR2 are MNHEY and SVGEGT. Trimming removed 4 bases from V and 4 bases from J, with 7 bases in between. The CDR3 is 12 amino acids. The CDR3 coding sequence is TGTGCCAGCAGTTTTCAGGCCTATGGCTACACCTTC. Its protein product is CASSFQAYGYTF.

CDR3 nucleotide sequence: TGCAGTGCTAGAGATCGCCAAAGAACTAGCGGTAGCAATGAGCAGTTCTTC. Translation: CSARDRQRTSGSNEQFF. The V gene is TRBV20-1, the J gene TRBJ2-1; TRBD2 aligns across 8 bases. The V segment lost 0 bases and the J segment 6 bases; nucleotides outside the gene matches: 13. This CDR3 is 17 amino acids long. Per the germline V gene, CDR1 is DFQATT and CDR2 is SNEGSKA (reference sequence).

This clonotype was counted many times. The chain couples TRBV5-1 to TRBJ2-2; tentatively, D is TRBD1 (6 bases). The CDR3 covers 14 residues. The germline V gene has CDR1 SGHRS and CDR2 YFSETQ. The ends were cut back, 4 bases at V and 5 bases at J, with 12 bases in the middle. Here the CDR3 reads CASSVRQATGELFF. CDR3 bases: TGCGCCAGCAGCGTCAGACAGGCGACCGGGGAGCTGTTTTTT.

Notes on this clonotype: A junction boundary mismatches the germline segment, possibly from a read error. The V gene is TRBV4-3, the J gene TRBJ2-7; D uncertain. Germline V gives CDR1 LGHNA, CDR2 YSLEER. CDR3 size: 15 residues. The DNA for the CDR3 is TGCGCCAGCAACCAAGGGCCCATTGAGACCTACGAGCAGTACTTC. Translating it yields CASNQGPIETYEQYF.